This T cell receptor (beta chain) was identified in a study of T cells in narcolepsy. Clones were read by immunoSEQ multiplex PCR, and TCRdb kept only the in-frame ones, dropping some. Seen here are some 23,000 clones, about four fifths observed once, and the top ten hold roughly 0.74%. Broader study findings: Healthy controls reportedly lacked the autoreactive clonotypes serially found in patients' blood. Autoreactive HCRT-specific and TRIB2-specific clonotypes were marked in same-patient CSF-versus-blood CD4+ comparisons.

This CDR3 has 12 amino acids. Losses at the gene ends were 7 bases for V and 9 bases for J; bases not matched to a gene: 4. Germline V gene lookup returns CDR1 MNHEY and CDR2 SVGAGI. To note about this clone: Its antigen is as yet unknown.

V and J are TRBV6-5 and TRBJ1-1, with 11 bases matching TRBD1. Sequences were obtained from CD45RA- memory CD4+ T cells from PBMCs. This clonotype was sampled from a human donor with narcolepsy. CDR3 region: CASMGQGGQAFF. Here the CDR3 DNA reads TGTGCCAGCATGGGACAGGGGGGACAAGCTTTCTTT.